What follows are 10 T cell receptor beta chains derived from one specimen sequenced in a study of blood T cell repertoires in COVID-19. Some clones are missing from TCRdb's copy, which holds only in-frame ones; the method was immunoSEQ multiplex PCR. The sample contains under 95,000 clones, approximately 85% of which appear only once. What was sequenced was peripheral blood. The receptors were gathered from a woman of 80 years or more with COVID-19, enrolled during active disease.

CDR3 sequence (DNA): TGTGCCAGCACCTTTACGGGGAAGACTGAAGCTTTCTTT. Translated: CASTFTGKTEAFF. The chain couples TRBV7-9 to TRBJ1-1; D remains ambiguous. Germline CDR1 reads SEHNR; CDR2 reads FQNEAQ (reference sequence). Deletions cut 7 bases from V and 5 bases from J, with 14 bases between. The CDR3 has 13 residues.

The chain is built from TRBV30 and TRBJ1-6; the D gene is possibly TRBD1 (5 bases). The length of the CDR3 is 13 residues. Germline values: CDR1 GTSNPN, CDR2 SVGIG (reference sequence). CDR3 sequence: CASAGENNSPLHF. The CDR3 DNA follows: TGTGCTTCCGCGGGGGAGAACAATTCACCCCTCCACTTT.

The chain has TRBV5-6 and TRBJ2-5; D is undetermined. V was shortened by 3 bases and J by 5 bases, with 8 bases between the two germline ends. This CDR3 contains 12 residues. Germline assignment: CDR1 SGHDT and CDR2 YYEEEE. CDR3 residues: CASSSYSETQYF. For the CDR3, the DNA is TGTGCCAGCAGCTCCTATAGCGAGACCCAGTACTTC.

The rearrangement joins TRBV24-1 to TRBJ2-1, with D unclear. CDR3 size: 15 residues. From germline, CDR1 is KGHDR and CDR2 SFDVKD. The ends were cut back, 3 bases at V and 0 bases at J, with 8 bases in the middle. CDR3 sequence: CATSDPLSSYNEQFF. The CDR3 DNA sequence: TGTGCCACCAGTGATCCGTTGAGCTCCTACAATGAGCAGTTCTTC.

The chain is built from TRBV9 and TRBJ2-1, with a weak D call TRBD1 (6 bases). V dropped 3 bases and J dropped 6 bases, with 19 bases sitting between them. The CDR3 has 16 residues. CDR1 and CDR2 from the germline V gene are SGDLS and YYNGEE. The CDR3 reads CASSADPRGKSNEQFF. The CDR3 bases are TGTGCCAGCAGCGCTGACCCCAGGGGAAAATCCAATGAGCAGTTCTTC.

This sequence joins TRBV29-1 and TRBJ2-3; TRBD1 might be the D (7 bases). The ends were cut back, 4 bases at V and 1 base at J, with 18 bases in the middle. The CDR3 spans 16 residues. CDR1 and CDR2 (germline): SQVTM, ANQGSEA. CDR3 loop: CSVGSQGERGTDTQYF. The CDR3 bases are TGCAGCGTTGGTAGCCAGGGGGAGCGGGGCACAGATACGCAGTATTTT.

This chain uses TRBV27 with TRBJ2-7; 10 bases align to TRBD2. Germline CDR1 MNHEY, CDR2 SMNVEV (reference sequence). CDR3 size: 13 residues. The V segment lost 9 bases and the J segment 3 bases; nucleotides outside the gene matches: 5. CDR3 in amino acids: CASRRLAGYEQYF. CDR3 bases: TGTGCCAGTAGAAGACTAGCGGGCTACGAGCAGTACTTC.

The chain uses TRBV20-1 and TRBJ2-3; TRBD2 agrees at 11 bases. Germline CDR1 reads DFQATT; CDR2 reads SNEGSKA (reference sequence). This CDR3 has 19 residues. Trimming at V came to 3 bases and at J to 2 bases, leaving 16 bases not matched to a gene. This CDR3 is CSASSSGLAGGRNTDTQYF. For the CDR3, the DNA is TGCAGTGCTAGTTCCTCGGGGCTAGCGGGGGGCCGCAACACAGATACGCAGTATTTT.

The chain uses TRBV28 and TRBJ1-1; perhaps TRBD1 as D (5 bases). V lost 4 bases and J 7 bases, leaving 19 bases between the germline ends. The germline gives CDR1 MDHEN, CDR2 SYDVKM. This CDR3 region has 15 residues. The CDR3 nucleotides read TGTGCCAGCAGTTGGTGGGGCTCGGAAAAGTATGAAGCTTTCTTT. Its translation: CASSWWGSEKYEAFF.

V is TRBV13 and J is TRBJ2-4; the D gene is possibly TRBD1 (7 bases). The CDR3 covers 12 residues. V lost 5 bases and J 14 bases, leaving 16 bases between the germline ends. Germline V gene data show CDR1 as PRHDT and CDR2 as FYEKMQ (reference sequence). The CDR3: CASSLQGGGEYF. CDR3 nucleotide sequence: TGTGCCAGCAGCCTTCAAGGGGGCGGGGAGTACTTC. The complete variable domain, with remaining parts taken from reference TRBV13 and TRBJ2-4, reads AAGVIQSPRHLIKEKRETATLKCYPIPRHDTVYWYQQGPGQDPQFLISFYEKMQSDKGSIPDRFSAQQFSDYHSELNMSSLELGDSALYFCASSLQGGGEYFGAGTRLSVL.